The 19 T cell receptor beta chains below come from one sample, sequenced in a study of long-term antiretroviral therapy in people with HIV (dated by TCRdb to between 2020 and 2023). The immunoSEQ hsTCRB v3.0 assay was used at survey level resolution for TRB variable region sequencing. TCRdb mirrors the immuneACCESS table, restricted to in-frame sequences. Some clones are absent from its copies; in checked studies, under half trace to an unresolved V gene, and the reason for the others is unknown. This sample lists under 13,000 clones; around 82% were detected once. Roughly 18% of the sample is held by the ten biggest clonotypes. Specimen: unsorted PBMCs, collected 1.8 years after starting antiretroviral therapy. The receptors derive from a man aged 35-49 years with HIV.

The CDR3: CASSLGPLQREAPNEQFF. As DNA, the CDR3 is TGTGCCAGCAGCTTAGGCCCCCTTCAGCGGGAGGCCCCCAATGAGCAGTTCTTC. The chain uses TRBV7-9 and TRBJ2-1, with 9 bases aligning to TRBD2. V dropped 1 base and J dropped 6; count of bases not matched to a gene: 13. Germline values: CDR1 SEHNR, CDR2 FQNEAQ (reference sequence). The CDR3 has 18 residues.

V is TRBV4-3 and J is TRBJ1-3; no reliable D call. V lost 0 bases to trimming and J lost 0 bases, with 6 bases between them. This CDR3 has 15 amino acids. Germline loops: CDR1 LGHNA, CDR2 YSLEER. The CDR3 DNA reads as TGCGCCAGCAGCCAAGATCTGGCCTCTGGAAACACCATATATTTT. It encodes CASSQDLASGNTIYF.

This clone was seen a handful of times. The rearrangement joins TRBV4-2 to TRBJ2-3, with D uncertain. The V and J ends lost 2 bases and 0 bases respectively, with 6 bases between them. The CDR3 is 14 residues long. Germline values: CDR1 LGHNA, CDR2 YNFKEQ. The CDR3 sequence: CASSQFPSTDTQYF. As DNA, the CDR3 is TGTGCCAGCAGCCAATTCCCTAGCACAGATACGCAGTATTTT.

CDR3 sequence (DNA): TGCGCCAGCAGCCAAGATGGGGTTTGGCCGCGAGATACGCAGTATTTT. Amino acids: CASSQDGVWPRDTQYF. The chain employs TRBV4-1 and TRBJ2-3; D is unresolved. Germline V gives CDR1 MGHRA, CDR2 YSYEKL. Trimming pared 0 bases from V and 5 bases from J, leaving 15 bases between. The CDR3 is 16 amino acids.

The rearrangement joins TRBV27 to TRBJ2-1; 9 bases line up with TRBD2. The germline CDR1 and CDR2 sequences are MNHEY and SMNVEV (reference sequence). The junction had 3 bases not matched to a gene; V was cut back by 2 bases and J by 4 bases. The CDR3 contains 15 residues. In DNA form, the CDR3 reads TGTGCCAGCAGTTTAGGCCTAGCGGGGTACAATGAGCAGTTCTTC. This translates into CASSLGLAGYNEQFF.

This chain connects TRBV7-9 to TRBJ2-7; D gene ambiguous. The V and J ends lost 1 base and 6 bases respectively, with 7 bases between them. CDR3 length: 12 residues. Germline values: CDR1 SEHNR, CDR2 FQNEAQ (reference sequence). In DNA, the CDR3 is TGTGCCAGCAGCTTAGGATTGGTCGAGCAGTACTTC. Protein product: CASSLGLVEQYF.

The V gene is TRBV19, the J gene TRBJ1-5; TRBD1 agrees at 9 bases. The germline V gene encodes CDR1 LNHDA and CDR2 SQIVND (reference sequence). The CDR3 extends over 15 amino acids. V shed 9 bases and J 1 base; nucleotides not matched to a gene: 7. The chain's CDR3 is CASTRDRVSNQPQHF. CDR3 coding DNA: TGTGCCAGCACCAGGGACAGGGTGAGCAATCAGCCCCAGCATTTT.

CDR3: CASSPLGQENTEAFF. The DNA for the CDR3 is TGTGCCAGCAGTCCCCTCGGGCAGGAGAACACTGAAGCTTTCTTT. This chain joins TRBV28 and TRBJ1-1; no clear D. Germline V gives CDR1 MDHEN, CDR2 SYDVKM. This CDR3 has 15 amino acids. V lost 5 bases to trimming and J lost 1 base, with 14 bases between them. Variable domain in full (rest from reference TRBV28 and TRBJ1-1): DVKVTQSSRYLVKRTGEKVFLECVQDMDHENMFWYRQDPGLGLRLIYFSYDVKMKEKGDIPEGYSVSREKKERFSLILESASTNQTSMYLCASSPLGQENTEAFFGQGTRLTVV.

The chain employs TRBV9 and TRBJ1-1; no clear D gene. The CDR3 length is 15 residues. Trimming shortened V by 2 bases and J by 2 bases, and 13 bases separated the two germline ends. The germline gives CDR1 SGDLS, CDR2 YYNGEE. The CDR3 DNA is TGTGCCAGCAGCGTCGCCGAGGGCCCAAACACTGAAGCTTTCTTT. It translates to CASSVAEGPNTEAFF.

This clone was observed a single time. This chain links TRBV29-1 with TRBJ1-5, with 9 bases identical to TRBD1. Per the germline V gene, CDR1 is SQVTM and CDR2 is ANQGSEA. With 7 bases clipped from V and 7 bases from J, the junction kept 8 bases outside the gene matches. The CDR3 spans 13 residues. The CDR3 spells CSAGQGSGQPQHF. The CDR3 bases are TGCAGCGCCGGACAGGGGTCGGGGCAGCCCCAGCATTTT.

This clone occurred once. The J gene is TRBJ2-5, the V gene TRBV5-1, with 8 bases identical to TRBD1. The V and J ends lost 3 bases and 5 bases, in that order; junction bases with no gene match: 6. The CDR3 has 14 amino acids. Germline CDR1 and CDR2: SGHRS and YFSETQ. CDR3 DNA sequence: TGCGCCAGCAGCTCTACAGGGGGTTTGGAGACCCAGTACTTC. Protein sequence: CASSSTGGLETQYF. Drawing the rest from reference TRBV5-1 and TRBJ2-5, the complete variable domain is KAGVTQTPRYLIKTRGQQVTLSCSPISGHRSVSWYQQTPGQGLQFLFEYFSETQRNKGNFPGRFSGRQFSNSRSEMNVSTLELGDSALYLCASSSTGGLETQYFGPGTRLLVL.

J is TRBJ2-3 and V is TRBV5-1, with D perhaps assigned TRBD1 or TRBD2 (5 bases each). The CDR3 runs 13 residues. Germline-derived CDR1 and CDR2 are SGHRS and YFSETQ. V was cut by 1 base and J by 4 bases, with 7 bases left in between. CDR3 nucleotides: TGCGCCAGCAGCTTGTCGGGACCAGATACGCAGTATTTT. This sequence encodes CASSLSGPDTQYF.

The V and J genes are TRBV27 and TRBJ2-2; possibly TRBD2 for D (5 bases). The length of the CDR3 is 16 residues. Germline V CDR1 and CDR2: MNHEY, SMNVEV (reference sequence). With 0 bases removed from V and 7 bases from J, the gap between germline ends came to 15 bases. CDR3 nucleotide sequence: TGTGCCAGCAGTTTATCGAATTTCGGGATAAGCGGGGAGCTGTTTTTT. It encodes CASSLSNFGISGELFF.

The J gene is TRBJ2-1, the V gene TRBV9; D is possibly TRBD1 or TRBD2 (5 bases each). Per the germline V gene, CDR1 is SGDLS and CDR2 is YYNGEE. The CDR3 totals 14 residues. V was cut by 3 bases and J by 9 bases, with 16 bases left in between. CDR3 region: CASSARGTRVEQFF. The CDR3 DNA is TGTGCCAGCAGCGCACGTGGGACGCGGGTTGAGCAGTTCTTC.

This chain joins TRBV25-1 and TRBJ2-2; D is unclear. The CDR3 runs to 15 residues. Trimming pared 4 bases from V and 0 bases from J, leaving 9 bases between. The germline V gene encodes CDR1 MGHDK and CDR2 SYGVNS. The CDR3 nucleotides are TGTGCCAGCAGTGCCCTCACATCGAACACCGGGGAGCTGTTTTTT. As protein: CASSALTSNTGELFF.

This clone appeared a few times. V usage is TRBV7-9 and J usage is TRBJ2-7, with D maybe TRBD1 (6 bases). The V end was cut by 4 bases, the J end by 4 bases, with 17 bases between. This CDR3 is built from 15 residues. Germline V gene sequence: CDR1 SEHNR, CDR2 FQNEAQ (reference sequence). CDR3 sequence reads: CASSSLTGIIYEQYF. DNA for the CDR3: TGTGCCAGCAGCTCTCTAACAGGGATCATATACGAGCAGTACTTC. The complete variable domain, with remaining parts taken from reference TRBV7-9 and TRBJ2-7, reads DTGVSQNPRHKITKRGQNVTFRCDPISEHNRLYWYRQTLGQGPEFLTYFQNEAQLEKSRLLSDRFSAERPKGSFSTLEIQRTEQGDSAMYLCASSSLTGIIYEQYFGPGTRLTVT.

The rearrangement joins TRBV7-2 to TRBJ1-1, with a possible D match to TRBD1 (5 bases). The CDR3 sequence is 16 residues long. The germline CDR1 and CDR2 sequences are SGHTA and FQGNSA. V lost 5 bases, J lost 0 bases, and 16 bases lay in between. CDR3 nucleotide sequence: TGTGCCAGCAGCCGCGAGGGGTCGGGCATGAACACTGAAGCTTTCTTT. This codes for CASSREGSGMNTEAFF.

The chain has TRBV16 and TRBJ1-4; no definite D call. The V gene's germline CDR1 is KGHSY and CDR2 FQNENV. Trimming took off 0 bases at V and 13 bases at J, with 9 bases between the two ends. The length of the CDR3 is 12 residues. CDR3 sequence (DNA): TGTGCCAGCAGCCAATCCTCGGCAAGACTGTTTTTT. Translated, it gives CASSQSSARLFF.

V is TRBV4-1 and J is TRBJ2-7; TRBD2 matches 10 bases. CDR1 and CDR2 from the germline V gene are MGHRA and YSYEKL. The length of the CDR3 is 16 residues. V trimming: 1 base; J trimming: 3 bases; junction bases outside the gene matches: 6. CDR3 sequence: CASSQVYPSGSYEQYF. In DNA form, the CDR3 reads TGCGCCAGCAGCCAAGTTTACCCTAGCGGGAGCTACGAGCAGTACTTC.